This T cell receptor (beta chain) was retrieved from a study of OX40 agonist ivuxolimab in advanced cancers. Study conclusions and caveats: The study found that CD8+ T cells averaged more expanded clones than CD4+. The authors also found low normalized T-cell clonal expansion in some nonresponders. Both blood CD4+ and CD8+ T cells showed clonal growth by week 6 at 0.1 to 3.0 mg/kg. Antigen targets of the expanded peripheral T cells went undetermined.

TCRdb keeps only in-frame clones here, not all; method: immunoSEQ multiplex PCR. This table holds 52,000 or so clones, around four fifths found once. A remark on this clone: Antigen unknown.

V shed 1 base and J shed 0 bases, with 10 bases lying between them. The CDR3 has 16 residues. Germline V CDR1 and CDR2: SNHLY, FYNNEI. The sequence came from an adult with an advanced solid tumor such as melanoma, head and neck, liver or kidney cancer. Sample: CD4+ or CD8+ T cells sorted from blood, taken in a trial of the OX40 agonist ivuxolimab. The V call is TRBV2, the J call TRBJ1-3; no reliable D call. The CDR3: CASSEGRGSSGNTIYF. CDR3 in DNA: TGTGCCAGCAGTGAAGGACGCGGGTCCTCTGGAAACACCATATATTTT.